These 15 T cell receptor beta chains came from one sample sequenced in a study of response to subunit inactivated influenza vaccine. TCRdb recomputed calls from the RT-PCR reads with MiXCR, one row per CDR3 protein. The table shows some 500,000 distinct CDR3 sequences, with about 25% occurring only once. The sequences come from CD4+ T cells sorted from PBMCs, collected more than 4 days after vaccination. The source is a man in his fifties who received an inactivated influenza vaccine.

The rearrangement joins TRBV27 to TRBJ2-7, with TRBD2 matching 8 bases. The CDR3 length is 15 residues. Germline V gene lookup returns CDR1 MNHEY and CDR2 SMNVEV (reference sequence). The ends lost 3 bases at V and 2 bases at J; junction bases unmatched: 6. The DNA of the CDR3 is TGTGCCAGCAGTTTTATGGGACTAGGGGCCTACGAGCAGTACTTC. This sequence encodes CASSFMGLGAYEQYF.

V usage is TRBV30 and J usage is TRBJ1-6; no firm D call. The CDR3 sequence is 12 residues long. V was trimmed by 2 bases and J by 5 bases, leaving 4 bases between them. CDR1 is GTSNPN, CDR2 SVGIG, per germline (reference sequence). CDR3 coding DNA: TGTGCCTGGAGTCATGATAATTCACCCCTCCACTTT. Translation gives CAWSHDNSPLHF.

The chain employs TRBV12-3 or TRBV12-4 and TRBJ1-5; D is uncertain. With 7 bases removed from V and 1 base from J, the gap between germline ends came to 14 bases. The CDR3 is made up of 15 amino acids. The CDR3 nucleotides are TGTGCCAGCACCCGGGGTGGTTGGAGCAATCAGCCCCAGCATTTT. Amino acid sequence: CASTRGGWSNQPQHF.

The sample holds a few counts of this clonotype. The rearrangement joins TRBV24-1 to TRBJ2-6, with D perhaps TRBD1 (5 bases). The CDR3 sequence is 17 residues long. V lost 3 bases, J lost 0 bases, and 11 bases lay in between. Germline assignment: CDR1 KGHDR and CDR2 SFDVKD. The CDR3 reads CATSDKGTGSGANVLTF. The DNA for the CDR3 is TGTGCCACCAGTGATAAAGGCACAGGCTCTGGGGCCAACGTCCTGACTTTC.

This chain links TRBV5-1 with TRBJ1-4; perhaps TRBD1 as D (5 bases). This CDR3 has 16 residues. V was trimmed by 2 bases and J by 3 bases, leaving 14 bases between them. In germline, CDR1 is SGHRS, CDR2 YFSETQ. CDR3 nucleotides: TGCGCCAGCAGCTTTGGCTCGACAGCGCCTAATGAAAAACTGTTTTTT. It translates to CASSFGSTAPNEKLFF. The complete variable domain, with remaining parts taken from reference TRBV5-1 and TRBJ1-4, reads KAGVTQTPRYLIKTRGQQVTLSCSPISGHRSVSWYQQTPGQGLQFLFEYFSETQRNKGNFPGRFSGRQFSNSRSEMNVSTLELGDSALYLCASSFGSTAPNEKLFFGSGTQLSVL.

The V call is TRBV20-1, the J call TRBJ2-3; TRBD2 aligns across 9 bases. The CDR3 consists of 14 residues. Germline V gives CDR1 DFQATT, CDR2 SNEGSKA (reference sequence). Unmatched junction bases numbered 8, after V lost 5 bases and J lost 5 bases. The CDR3 DNA is TGCAGTGCTGCCCCTAGCGGGGTAATAGATACGCAGTATTTT. This translates into CSAAPSGVIDTQYF.

This clonotype was found a few times. The rearrangement uses TRBV27 and TRBJ2-5, with D uncertain. V lost 0 bases, J lost 0 bases, and 11 bases lay in between. Germline assignment: CDR1 MNHEY and CDR2 SMNVEV (reference sequence). The CDR3 is 16 residues long. The CDR3 nucleotides read TGTGCCAGCAGTTTATCGGGCAGATGGTACCAAGAGACCCAGTACTTC. This codes for CASSLSGRWYQETQYF.

The chain links TRBV6-1 to TRBJ1-1; D call uncertain. V was trimmed by 7 bases and J by 5 bases, leaving 17 bases between them. CDR1 MNHNS and CDR2 SASEGT come from the germline V gene. The CDR3 spans 14 residues. The CDR3 bases are TGTGCCAGCAACCGTTTGAGGGTGGGAACTGAAGCTTTCTTT. It yields the protein CASNRLRVGTEAFF.

The genes are TRBV12-3 or TRBV12-4 and TRBJ1-5; D not resolved. This CDR3 contains 15 residues. V was clipped by 5 bases and J by 4 bases, with 15 bases between them. CDR3 nucleotide sequence: TGTGCCAGCAGTGATTCGGGCCGAGAAAATCAGCCCCAGCATTTT. It codes for CASSDSGRENQPQHF.

The chain has TRBV24-1 and TRBJ1-1; 8 nucleotides agree with TRBD1. The CDR3 consists of 16 residues. Germline loops: CDR1 KGHDR, CDR2 SFDVKD. V dropped 3 bases and J dropped 1; count of bases not matched to a gene: 6. The CDR3 nucleotides read TGTGCCACCAGTGATGGACAGGGAGGGAGGAACACTGAAGCTTTCTTT. It translates to CATSDGQGGRNTEAFF.

The chain carries TRBV5-1 and TRBJ1-1; TRBD1 agrees at 10 bases. This CDR3 is 14 amino acids long. J gave up 5 bases and V 4 bases, and 5 bases lay outside the gene matches. CDR1 is SGHRS, CDR2 YFSETQ, per germline. The CDR3 loop is CASSPQDRGTEAFF. Written as DNA, the CDR3 is TGCGCCAGCAGCCCCCAGGACAGGGGGACTGAAGCTTTCTTT.

This chain uses TRBV6-1 with TRBJ2-7; TRBD1 or TRBD2 may be the D gene (5 bases each). The CDR3 loop spans 15 amino acids. Germline CDR1 is MNHNS and CDR2 is SASEGT. CDR3 nucleotides: TGTGCTGCAGCGAGGCCTTCGGGACCCTCCTACGAGCAGTACTTC. Its protein product is CAAARPSGPSYEQYF.

This clonotype was seen only a few times. The V gene is TRBV12-3 or TRBV12-4, the J gene TRBJ1-2; no clear D gene. Trimming took 7 bases from V and 4 from J, leaving 10 bases between them. This CDR3 is 12 amino acids long. For the CDR3, the DNA is TGTGCCAGCACCAACTGGTTCTATGGCTACACCTTC. Its translation: CASTNWFYGYTF.

The rearrangement links TRBV9 to TRBJ2-6; D not resolved. CDR1 is SGDLS and CDR2 is YYNGEE in the germline V gene. The CDR3 runs 15 residues. Trimming took off 2 bases at V and 1 base at J, with 7 bases between the two ends. CDR3 loop: CASSVGYSGANVLTF. CDR3 nucleotides: TGTGCCAGCAGCGTCGGGTATTCTGGGGCCAACGTCCTGACTTTC.

This clonotype appeared a few times. This chain joins TRBV4-2 and TRBJ2-1, with 11 bases fitting TRBD2. Germline values: CDR1 LGHNA, CDR2 YNFKEQ. The CDR3 consists of 16 residues. After removal of 1 base from V and 13 bases from J, the junction contained 12 bases not matched to a gene. The CDR3 DNA follows: TGTGCCAGCAGCCAAGGAAATAGCGGGGGGGTAGAGACTCAGTTCTTC. This translates into CASSQGNSGGVETQFF.